This T cell receptor (beta chain) derives from a study of PD-1 blockade in mismatch repair-deficient tumors. Germline-derived CDR1 and CDR2 are LGHNA and YSLEER. V gave up 0 bases and J gave up 3 bases, with 8 bases separating them. The CDR3 contains 15 residues. Here immunoSEQ multiplex PCR was the method, and the copy in TCRdb shows in-frame clones only, minus some. The top ten hold 2.5% to 3% of the sample, which has tens of thousands of clones, about 85% seen once. The TCR was taken from an adult with mismatch repair-deficient cancer. The rearrangement joins TRBV4-3 to TRBJ2-2; D gene ambiguous. Sequences were derived from peripheral blood, sampled 12 weeks after starting pembrolizumab. CDR3 sequence (DNA): TGCGCCAGCAGCCAAGAACCGGTCCACACCGGGGAGCTGTTTTTT. This translates into CASSQEPVHTGELFF.